This T cell receptor beta chain was sequenced in a study of blood T cell repertoires in COVID-19. Study summary: Whether acute or convalescent, the COVID-19 samples came from the United States, Italy and Spain. Sources were T cells, B-cell-depleted T cells, or PBMCs; the material itself was cDNA or gDNA.

The CDR3 runs 16 residues. V lost 4 bases to trimming and J lost 0 bases; unmatched junction nucleotides: 9. Germline V lookup: CDR1 SEHNR, CDR2 FQNEAQ (reference sequence). In the original processing: Amplifying reference gene primers gave estimates of nucleated cell counts. The method was immunoSEQ multiplex PCR; TCRdb's version includes in-frame clones alone and lacks a portion of them. The D gene and trimming were derived from the DNA, and the V and J assignments and clone size from that table. This table holds some 100,000 clones, around 82% found once. The gene calls are TRBV7-9 and TRBJ2-7; 7 bases agree with TRBD1. The TCR sequence derives from a woman between 45 and 65 years old with acute or convalescent COVID-19. Sequencing was done on a sample of peripheral blood. CDR3 sequence: CASSSLTGIPSYEQYF. For the CDR3, the DNA is TGTGCCAGCAGCTCATTGACAGGGATCCCCTCCTACGAGCAGTACTTC.